The clone carrying this T cell receptor beta chain was recorded only once. Original analysis: It was from reference gene primer amplification that nucleated cell counts were estimated. Clones were sequenced by immunoSEQ multiplex PCR, and TCRdb holds only the in-frame ones, with some missing. That table gives V, J and clone size, and the DNA gave D and trimming. The data hold some 300,000 clones, with 75% to 90% observed a single time. This entry belongs to a study of blood T cell repertoires in COVID-19. As for the study in general: Samples taken during acute and convalescent COVID-19 were collected in the United States, Italy and Spain. PBMCs, B-cell-depleted T cells, or T cells provided the cDNA or gDNA that made up the material.

Seattle's cohort entered during active infection and was followed longitudinally. The germline V and J ends were trimmed by 1 base and 0 bases, with 7 bases remaining between them. Germline CDR1 SGHAT, CDR2 FQNNGV. The length of the CDR3 is 15 residues. The chain recombines TRBV11-2 with TRBJ2-1; unclear D gene. This receptor was identified in a woman between 70 and 85 years old with COVID-19, enrolled during active disease. The sample was peripheral blood. The chain's CDR3 is CASSLGTTSYNEQFF. The CDR3 nucleotides read TGTGCCAGCAGCTTAGGCACAACCTCCTACAATGAGCAGTTCTTC.